The next 16 T cell receptor beta chains were all read from a single sample in a study of blood T cell repertoires in COVID-19 (dated by TCRdb to 2020 to 2021). The library was produced with the immunoSEQ multiplex PCR assay. In TCRdb, the immuneACCESS table is reduced to in-frame sequences with V and J assigned. These tables do not hold every clone; where another copy was compared, an unresolved V gene accounts for under half, and the others remain unexplained. This sample lists a few hundred thousand clones; almost 90% were detected once. Of the sample, 0.95% to 1.3% is held by the ten largest clones. The sequenced material came from peripheral blood. The receptors were gathered from a woman aged 40 to 55 with COVID-19, enrolled during active disease.

V gene TRBV10-3 combines with J gene TRBJ2-3; 11 bases fit TRBD2. The CDR3 runs 17 residues. Germline V gene lookup returns CDR1 ENHRY and CDR2 SYGVKD. Trimming took 2 bases from V and 0 from J; bases not matched to a gene: 4. As DNA, the CDR3 is TGTGCCATCAGTGAGGTAGCGGGAGGGTATAGCACAGATACGCAGTATTTT. This translates into CAISEVAGGYSTDTQYF.

This clone occurred once. This rearrangement joins TRBV28 to TRBJ2-3; D perhaps matches TRBD2 (5 bases). The CDR3 runs to 13 residues. Trimming removed 4 bases at V and 5 bases at J, with 10 bases between. Germline lookup yields CDR1 MDHEN and CDR2 SYDVKM. The CDR3 sequence is CASSWTGEDTQYF. CDR3 nucleotide sequence: TGTGCCAGCAGTTGGACTGGGGAAGATACGCAGTATTTT.

In DNA form, the CDR3 reads TGTGCCAGCAGTTACGGACAGGGTGGGACCAATGAAAAACTGTTTTTT. Protein sequence: CASSYGQGGTNEKLFF. This sequence joins TRBV6-5 and TRBJ1-4; 8 nucleotides match TRBD1. The CDR3 loop spans 16 amino acids. In germline, CDR1 is MNHEY, CDR2 SVGAGI. V lost 2 bases to trimming and J lost 5 bases; unmatched junction nucleotides: 7.

This clone was seen a handful of times. The genes are TRBV27 and TRBJ1-2; maybe TRBD1 (5 bases). V was clipped by 3 bases and J by 5 bases, with 7 bases between them. The CDR3 is 12 amino acids. Germline V gene data show CDR1 as MNHEY and CDR2 as SMNVEV (reference sequence). CDR3 sequence reads: CASSLKGYGYTF. CDR3 DNA sequence: TGTGCCAGCAGTTTGAAGGGGTATGGCTACACCTTC.

The chain employs TRBV5-8 and TRBJ2-1; tentative D call: TRBD2 (6 bases). The germline gives CDR1 SGHTS, CDR2 YDEGEE. The V end lost 5 bases, the J end lost 7 bases, and 19 bases lay between the germline ends. The CDR3 consists of 15 residues. The CDR3 spells CASRKDGGSGNEQFF. CDR3 nucleotide sequence: TGTGCCAGCAGGAAAGACGGGGGATCTGGGAATGAGCAGTTCTTC.

The chain combines TRBV12-3 or TRBV12-4 with TRBJ2-7; D is ambiguous. The V end was cut by 5 bases, the J end by 2 bases, with 7 bases between. This CDR3 is built from 12 residues. The CDR3 spells CASSILTYEQYF. The CDR3, as DNA: TGTGCCAGCAGTATACTAACCTACGAGCAGTACTTC.

V gene TRBV7-3 combines with J gene TRBJ1-1, with 8 nucleotides matching TRBD1. Per the germline V gene, CDR1 is SGHTA and CDR2 is FQGTGA. The trim removed 2 bases at V and 11 bases at J, leaving 7 bases unmatched. The CDR3 is 13 residues long. Written as DNA, the CDR3 is TGTGCCAGCAGCTTATTGACAGGGGAGGAGGCTTTCTTT. Translation: CASSLLTGEEAFF.

The chain uses TRBV19 and TRBJ1-3, with D possibly being TRBD1 (5 bases). CDR1 and CDR2 (germline): LNHDA, SQIVND (reference sequence). The V gene lost 8 bases and the J gene lost 0 bases, with 8 bases spanning the gap. The CDR3 is made up of 13 amino acids. CDR3 loop: CASQDNSGNTIYF. The CDR3 DNA reads as TGTGCCAGTCAGGACAACTCTGGAAACACCATATATTTT.

This clone was counted a single time. The chain combines TRBV14 with TRBJ1-2; TRBD1 agrees at 8 bases. The germline gives CDR1 SGHDN, CDR2 FVKESK. This CDR3 comprises 13 residues. With 5 bases clipped from V and 4 bases from J, the junction kept 3 bases outside the gene matches. The CDR3 DNA reads TGTGCCAGCAGCTCGGGACAGGTCTATGGCTACACCTTC. Its protein product is CASSSGQVYGYTF.

V usage is TRBV6-6 and J usage is TRBJ2-7, with TRBD2 as a possible D gene (6 bases). Looked up from germline, CDR1 is MNHNY and CDR2 is SVGAGI (reference sequence). The CDR3 totals 12 residues. Deletions cut 0 bases from V and 12 bases from J, with 12 bases between. As DNA, the CDR3 is TGTGCCAGCAGTTACTCGGGAGGAGGTGGGTACTTC. It codes for CASSYSGGGGYF.

This chain uses TRBV9 with TRBJ2-2; 12 bases align to TRBD2. CDR3 length equals 21 residues. J lost 2 bases, V lost 2 bases, and 16 bases had no gene match. Germline lookup yields CDR1 SGDLS and CDR2 YYNGEE. This CDR3 reads CASSVSVVTGLAGLNTGELFF. CDR3 bases: TGTGCCAGCAGCGTTTCCGTAGTTACCGGACTAGCGGGACTAAACACCGGGGAGCTGTTTTTT. The variable domain in full, with the rest retrieved from reference TRBV9 and TRBJ2-2, is DSGVTQTPKHLITATGQRVTLRCSPRSGDLSVYWYQQSLDQGLQFLIQYYNGEERAKGNILERFSAQQFPDLHSELNLSSLELGDSALYFCASSVSVVTGLAGLNTGELFFGEGSRLTVL.

The V call is TRBV23-1, the J call TRBJ2-4, with a tentative D call TRBD1 (6 bases). TRBV23-1 is known as an ORF, though its function is uncertain. The CDR3 runs to 16 residues. Trimming pared 0 bases from V and 6 bases from J, leaving 15 bases between. CDR3 DNA: TGCGCCAGCAGTCAATCGGAAACAGGGACATCAAACATTCAGTACTTC. Residues: CASSQSETGTSNIQYF.

V and J are TRBV28 and TRBJ2-5; 7 nucleotides line up with TRBD1. J gave up 0 bases and V 6 bases, and 7 bases lay outside the gene matches. This CDR3 is 15 amino acids long. Per the germline V gene, CDR1 is MDHEN and CDR2 is SYDVKM. CDR3 sequence (DNA): TGTGCCAGCAGAAGAGGGGGCGGGCACCAAGAGACCCAGTACTTC. This codes for CASRRGGGHQETQYF.

This chain joins TRBV3-1 (or the pseudogene TRBV3-2) and TRBJ1-1; TRBD1 aligns across 7 bases. The V gene end was trimmed by 4 bases and the J gene end by 4 bases; junction bases not matched to a gene: 6. Germline CDR1 LGHDT, CDR2 YNNKEL (reference sequence). The CDR3 contains 14 residues. The DNA of the CDR3 is TGTGCCAGCAGCCTTACAGGGGATGCCACTGAAGCTTTCTTT. Translation: CASSLTGDATEAFF.

A remark on this clone: This sample includes further DNA sequences coding for the same CDR3. The rearrangement links TRBV28 to TRBJ1-6, with a possible D match to TRBD1 (5 bases). V gave up 6 bases and J gave up 10 bases, with 10 bases separating them. This CDR3 region has 12 residues. The germline V gene encodes CDR1 MDHEN and CDR2 SYDVKM. The CDR3 DNA is TGTGCCAGCAGCGGGGGGGGGTCACCCCTCCACTTT. Amino acid sequence: CASSGGGSPLHF.

CDR3: CASTRTGGGGNQPQHF. Here the CDR3 DNA reads TGTGCCAGTACACGAACAGGGGGCGGGGGCAATCAGCCCCAGCATTTT. This chain uses TRBV19 with TRBJ1-5, with 9 bases identical to TRBD1. V dropped 7 bases and J dropped 2; count of bases not matched to a gene: 9. Germline loops: CDR1 LNHDA, CDR2 SQIVND (reference sequence). The CDR3 has 16 residues.